Each of the 17 T cell receptor beta chains below was sequenced from the same sample in a study of vaccination effects on CD4 cells after COVID-19. These receptors are not linked to any known antigen. Clones were sequenced by immunoSEQ multiplex PCR, and TCRdb holds only the in-frame ones, with some missing. Among 60,000 to 90,000 clones, around 80% were seen once, and the ten largest hold approximately 1.2%. ViraFEST used viral peptide pools to expand antigen-specific CD4+ T cells before sequencing. On roughly day 10 of culture, CD4+ T cells were separated out. Subjects were given two BNT162b2 or mRNA-1273 vaccine doses. This sample comprised CD4+ T cells from PBMCs cultured with HCoV-229E spike peptides, obtained after COVID-19 vaccination. These receptors originate from a human donor who received a COVID-19 vaccine.

Note on this clone: This sample also contains other DNA sequences that code for the same CDR3. The rearrangement joins TRBV6-2 or TRBV6-3 to TRBJ2-6, with D hard to call. Germline V gene sequence: CDR1 MNHEY, CDR2 SVGEGT. V was shortened by 2 bases and J by 0 bases, with 5 bases between the two germline ends. The CDR3 consists of 15 residues. The chain's CDR3 is CASSYPSSGANVLTF. The CDR3 coding sequence is TGTGCCAGCAGTTACCCCAGCTCTGGGGCCAACGTCCTGACTTTC.

This chain connects TRBV28 to TRBJ1-1; D is undetermined. The CDR3 consists of 15 residues. V lost 2 bases to trimming and J lost 1 base, with 11 bases between them. Germline V gives CDR1 MDHEN, CDR2 SYDVKM. The CDR3 bases are TGTGCCAGCAGTTTAGTCCCCCAGGAGAACACTGAAGCTTTCTTT. Its protein is CASSLVPQENTEAFF.

The chain employs TRBV21-1 and TRBJ2-5; the DNA was not used to check the table's D call, TRBD2. TRBV21-1 is termed a pseudogene. The CDR3 covers 19 residues. The CDR3 DNA reads TGTGCCAGCAGCAAAATTTCAGAGGCTAGCGGGCCGCCCCAAGAGACCCAGTACTTC. Protein: CASSKISEASGPPQETQYF.

The CDR3 protein is CASSEAGTLGYTF. The DNA for the CDR3 is TGTGCCAGCAGCGAAGCCGGGACCCTTGGCTACACCTTC. The rearrangement uses TRBV3-1 (or the pseudogene TRBV3-2) and TRBJ1-2; possibly TRBD1 for D (5 bases). Trimming removed 5 bases from V and 7 bases from J, with 14 bases in between. CDR1 and CDR2 from the germline V gene are LGHDT and YNNKEL (reference sequence). The CDR3 is 13 residues long.

V is TRBV6-6 and J is TRBJ2-1, with 11 bases aligning to TRBD1. J was trimmed by 6 bases and V by 5 bases; bases with no gene match: 6. CDR3 size: 15 residues. CDR1 MNHNY and CDR2 SVGAGI come from the germline V gene (reference sequence). CDR3 residues: CASSKGQGDVNEQFF. The CDR3 nucleotides are TGTGCCAGCAGTAAGGGACAGGGGGATGTCAATGAGCAGTTCTTC.

V gene TRBV7-3 combines with J gene TRBJ2-2; 10 positions match TRBD1. CDR3 length equals 16 residues. Losses at the gene ends were 5 bases for V and 6 bases for J; bases not matched to a gene: 9. Germline assignment: CDR1 SGHTA and CDR2 FQGTGA. The CDR3 loop is CASSRDRGHQAGELFF. The CDR3, as DNA: TGTGCCAGCAGCCGGGACAGGGGCCACCAGGCCGGGGAGCTGTTTTTT.

The chain employs TRBV6-6 and TRBJ1-1; 12 bases agree with TRBD1. CDR3 size: 17 residues. Losses at the gene ends were 5 bases for V and 0 bases for J; bases not matched to a gene: 7. Germline lookup yields CDR1 MNHNY and CDR2 SVGAGI (reference sequence). Here the CDR3 reads CASSPLGQGALNTEAFF. In DNA, the CDR3 is TGTGCCAGCAGTCCCCTGGGACAGGGGGCTTTGAACACTGAAGCTTTCTTT.

This sequence joins TRBV7-3 and TRBJ2-6; TRBD1 matches at 7 bases. Germline V gene sequence: CDR1 SGHTA, CDR2 FQGTGA. CDR3 length equals 17 residues. V shed 5 bases, J shed 0 bases, and the junction held 7 bases outside the gene matches. The CDR3 bases are TGTGCCAGCAGCCGAGACAGGGTTCTCTCTGGGGCCAACGTCCTGACTTTC. Translated, it gives CASSRDRVLSGANVLTF.

This chain uses TRBV6-5 with TRBJ2-3; no reliable D call. CDR1 MNHEY and CDR2 SVGAGI come from the germline V gene. The CDR3 is 14 amino acids. V was cut by 6 bases and J by 3 bases, with 13 bases left in between. The CDR3 coding sequence is TGTGCCAGCAGGTCCGACTTACTGACAGATACGCAGTATTTT. Translating gives CASRSDLLTDTQYF.

This sequence joins TRBV9 and TRBJ2-3; D is perhaps TRBD1 (5 bases). V shed 0 bases and J shed 0 bases, with 11 bases lying between them. CDR1 is SGDLS, CDR2 YYNGEE, per germline. CDR3 length equals 16 residues. The CDR3 region is CASSVAPRVSTDTQYF. DNA for the CDR3: TGTGCCAGCAGCGTAGCCCCCAGGGTAAGCACAGATACGCAGTATTTT.

The rearrangement uses TRBV5-8 and TRBJ2-5; D tentatively fits TRBD1 or TRBD2 (6 bases each). The ends were cut back, 4 bases at V and 2 bases at J, with 18 bases in the middle. Germline values: CDR1 SGHTS, CDR2 YDEGEE. This CDR3 is built from 16 residues. The CDR3 region has the DNA TGTGCCAGCAGCCTGAGGGGGGCGGTTGGACAAGAGACCCAGTACTTC. The encoded protein is CASSLRGAVGQETQYF.

The chain couples TRBV15 to TRBJ2-7; D may match TRBD1 or TRBD2 (5 bases each). Germline CDR1 LNHNV, CDR2 YYDKDF (reference sequence). The CDR3 is 13 residues long. With 9 bases removed from V and 2 bases from J, the gap between germline ends came to 14 bases. The CDR3 spells CATSRGRTYEQYV. CDR3 nucleotides: TGTGCCACATCGAGGGGACGAACCTACGAGCAGTACGTC.

This clone was seen a few times. The chain has TRBV5-5 and TRBJ2-5; 7 nucleotides agree with TRBD1. There are 14 residues in the CDR3. The V gene's germline CDR1 is SGHKS and CDR2 YYEKEE (reference sequence). J gave up 5 bases and V 6 bases, and 10 bases lay outside the gene matches. The CDR3 region is CASNPTQGVETQYF. The CDR3 bases are TGTGCCAGCAACCCAACTCAGGGGGTCGAGACCCAGTACTTC.

The CDR3 is CASTSQTNTGELFF. The CDR3 DNA is TGTGCCAGCACTTCCCAAACGAACACCGGGGAGCTGTTTTTT. The chain uses TRBV2 and TRBJ2-2; D gene uncertain. CDR3 length: 14 amino acids. Germline CDR1 reads SNHLY; CDR2 reads FYNNEI. The ends were cut back, 7 bases at V and 0 bases at J, with 9 bases in the middle. The full variable domain, rest sourced from reference TRBV2 and TRBJ2-2, is EPEVTQTPSHQVTQMGQEVILRCVPISNHLYFYWYRQILGQKVEFLVSFYNNEISEKSEIFDDQFSVERPDGSNFTLKIRSTKLEDSAMYFCASTSQTNTGELFFGEGSRLTVL.

The chain joins TRBV2 to TRBJ1-2, with a weak D call TRBD1 (6 bases). This CDR3 has 13 amino acids. The V and J ends lost 1 base and 7 bases respectively, with 10 bases between them. Per germline, CDR1 SNHLY and CDR2 FYNNEI. CDR3 sequence (DNA): TGTGCCAGCAGTGAAGTACAGGGACTTGGCTACACCTTC. Translated, it gives CASSEVQGLGYTF.

The chain employs TRBV10-2 and TRBJ2-1, with D maybe TRBD1 (5 bases). Germline CDR1 and CDR2: WSHSY and SAAADI. The CDR3 loop spans 14 amino acids. V shed 2 bases and J shed 8 bases, with 13 bases lying between them. CDR3 region: CASSEGAVAYEQFF. The CDR3 DNA follows: TGCGCCAGCAGTGAGGGGGCCGTTGCGTATGAGCAGTTCTTC.

V usage is TRBV5-1 and J usage is TRBJ2-3, with TRBD2 identical over 8 bases. V was pared by 0 bases and J by 7 bases, with 7 bases of the junction left unmatched. Germline CDR1 reads SGHRS; CDR2 reads YFSETQ. CDR3 length: 15 residues. This CDR3 reads CASSLVSGGMNTQYF. The CDR3 DNA reads TGCGCCAGCAGCTTGGTCAGCGGGGGCATGAATACGCAGTATTTT.